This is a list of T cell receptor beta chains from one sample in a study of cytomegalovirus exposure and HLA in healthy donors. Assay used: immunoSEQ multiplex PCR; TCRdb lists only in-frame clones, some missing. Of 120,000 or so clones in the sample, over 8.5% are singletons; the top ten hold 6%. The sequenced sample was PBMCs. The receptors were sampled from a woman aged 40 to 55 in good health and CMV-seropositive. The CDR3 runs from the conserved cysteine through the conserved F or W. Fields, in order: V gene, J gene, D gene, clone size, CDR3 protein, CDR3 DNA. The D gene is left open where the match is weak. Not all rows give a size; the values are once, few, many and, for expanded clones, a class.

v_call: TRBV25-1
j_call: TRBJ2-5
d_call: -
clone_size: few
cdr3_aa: CASSDPVDRLLAETQYF
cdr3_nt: TGTGCCAGCAGTGACCCCGTCGACAGACTGTTGGCGGAGACCCAGTACTTC

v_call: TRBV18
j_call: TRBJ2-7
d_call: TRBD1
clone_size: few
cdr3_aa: CASSGDSFSYEQYF
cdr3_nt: TGTGCCAGCTCAGGGGACAGCTTCTCCTACGAGCAGTACTTC

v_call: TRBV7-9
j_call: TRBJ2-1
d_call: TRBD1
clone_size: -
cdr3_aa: CASSLRDRGRGRRTNEQFF
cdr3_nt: TGTGCCAGCAGCCTTCGGGACAGGGGGCGAGGGCGAAGAACGAATGAGCAGTTCTTC

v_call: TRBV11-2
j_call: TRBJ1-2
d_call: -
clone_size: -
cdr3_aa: CASSLFRGYGYTF
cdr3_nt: TGTGCCAGCAGCTTATTCCGGGGTTATGGCTACACCTTC

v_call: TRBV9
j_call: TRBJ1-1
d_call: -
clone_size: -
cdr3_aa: CASSDRVGNTEAFF
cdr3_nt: TGTGCCAGCAGCGACAGGGTTGGGAACACTGAAGCTTTCTTT

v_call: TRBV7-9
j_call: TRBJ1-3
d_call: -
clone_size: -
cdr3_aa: CASSLPGDGNTIYF
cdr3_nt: TGTGCCAGCAGCTTACCAGGGGATGGAAACACCATATATTTT

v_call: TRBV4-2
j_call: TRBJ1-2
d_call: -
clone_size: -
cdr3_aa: CASSPTLTQGYGYTF
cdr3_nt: TGTGCCAGCAGCCCAACACTTACCCAGGGCTATGGCTACACCTTC

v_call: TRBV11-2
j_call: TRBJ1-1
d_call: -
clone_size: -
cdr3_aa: CASSLLPGRSTMNTEAFF
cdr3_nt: TGTGCCAGCAGCCTTCTTCCAGGGAGGTCTACGATGAACACTGAAGCTTTCTTT

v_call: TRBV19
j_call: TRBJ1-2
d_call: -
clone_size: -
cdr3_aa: CASSVHRSTHQANYGYTF
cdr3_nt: TGTGCCAGTAGTGTCCATAGGAGTACCCATCAAGCTAACTATGGCTACACCTTC

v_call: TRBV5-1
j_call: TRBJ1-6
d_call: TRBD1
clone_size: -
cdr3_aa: CASSSRTGGSPLHF
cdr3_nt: TGCGCCAGCAGCTCTCGGACAGGCGGCTCACCCCTCCACTTT

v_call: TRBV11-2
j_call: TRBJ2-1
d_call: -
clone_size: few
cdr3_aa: CASSLDRDNEQFF
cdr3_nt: TGTGCCAGCAGCTTAGACAGGGATAATGAGCAGTTCTTC

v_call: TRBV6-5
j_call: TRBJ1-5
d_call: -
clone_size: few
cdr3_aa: CASSYSHLNQPQHF
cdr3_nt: TGTGCCAGCAGTTACTCACACCTCAATCAGCCCCAGCATTTT

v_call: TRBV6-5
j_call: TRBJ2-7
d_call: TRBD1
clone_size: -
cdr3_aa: CASSPPGTASYEQYF
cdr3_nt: TGTGCCAGCAGTCCCCCCGGGACAGCTTCCTACGAGCAGTACTTC

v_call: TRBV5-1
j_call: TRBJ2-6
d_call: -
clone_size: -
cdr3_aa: CASSFAGRNSGANVLTF
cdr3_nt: TGCGCCAGCAGCTTCGCGGGGCGGAACTCTGGGGCCAACGTCCTGACTTTC

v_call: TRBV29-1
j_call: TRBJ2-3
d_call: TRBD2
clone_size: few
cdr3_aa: CSVEDPGGGTDTQYF
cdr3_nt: TGCAGCGTTGAAGATCCGGGGGGAGGCACAGATACGCAGTATTTT

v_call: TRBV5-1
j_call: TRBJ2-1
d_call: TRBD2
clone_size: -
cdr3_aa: CASASSGGYNEQFF
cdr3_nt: TGCGCCAGCGCCTCTAGCGGGGGGTACAATGAGCAGTTCTTC

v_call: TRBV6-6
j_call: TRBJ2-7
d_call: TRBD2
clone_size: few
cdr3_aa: CASGGARNEQYF
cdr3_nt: TGTGCCTCGGGGGGGGCCAGGAACGAGCAGTACTTC

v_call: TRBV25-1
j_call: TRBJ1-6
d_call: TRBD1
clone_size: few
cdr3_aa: CASSPDLGQGYHNSPLHF
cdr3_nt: TGTGCCAGCAGTCCCGACCTGGGACAGGGCTACCATAATTCACCCCTCCACTTT

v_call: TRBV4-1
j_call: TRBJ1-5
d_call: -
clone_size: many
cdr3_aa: CASSHKRIQAGSNQPQHF
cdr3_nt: TGCGCCAGCAGCCACAAAAGAATACAGGCAGGGAGCAATCAGCCCCAGCATTTT

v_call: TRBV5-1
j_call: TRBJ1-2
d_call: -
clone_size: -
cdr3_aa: CASSRGGGGGYTF
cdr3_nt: TGCGCCAGCAGCCGAGGGGGGGGAGGCGGCTACACCTTC

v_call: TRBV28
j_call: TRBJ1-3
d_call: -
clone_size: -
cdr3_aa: CASLGGVRRFSGNTIYF
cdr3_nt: TGTGCCAGCCTGGGGGGGGTCCGAAGGTTCTCTGGAAACACCATATATTTT

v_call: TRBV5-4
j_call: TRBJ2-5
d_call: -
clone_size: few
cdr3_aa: CASSLGQTNQETQYF
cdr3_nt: TGTGCCAGCAGCTTGGGCCAGACAAACCAAGAGACCCAGTACTTC

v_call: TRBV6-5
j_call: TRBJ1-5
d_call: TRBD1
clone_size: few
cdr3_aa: CASSRQGRNQPQHF
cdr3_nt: TGTGCCAGCAGCAGACAGGGGAGGAATCAGCCCCAGCATTTT

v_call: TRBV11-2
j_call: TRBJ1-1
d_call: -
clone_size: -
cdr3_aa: CASILNQVEAFF
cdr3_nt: TGTGCCAGCATCTTGAACCAGGTTGAAGCTTTCTTT

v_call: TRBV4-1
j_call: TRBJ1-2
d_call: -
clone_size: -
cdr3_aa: CASKKRRDVNYGYTF
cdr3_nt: TGCGCCAGCAAGAAACGGAGGGATGTGAACTATGGCTACACCTTC

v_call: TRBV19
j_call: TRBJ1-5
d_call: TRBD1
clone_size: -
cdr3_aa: CASSTTGTVNQPQHF
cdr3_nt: TGTGCCAGTAGTACGACAGGGACGGTCAATCAGCCCCAGCATTTT

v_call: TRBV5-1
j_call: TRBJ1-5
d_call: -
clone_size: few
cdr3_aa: CASSRSGAPGPQHF
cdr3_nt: TGCGCCAGCAGCCGGAGCGGGGCGCCTGGGCCCCAGCATTTT

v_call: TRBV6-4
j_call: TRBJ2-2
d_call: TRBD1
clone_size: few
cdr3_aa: CASSRQGVNTGELFF
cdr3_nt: TGTGCCAGCAGCCGACAGGGGGTTAACACCGGGGAGCTGTTTTTT

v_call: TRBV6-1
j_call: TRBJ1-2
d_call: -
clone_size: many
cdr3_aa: CASSERSAWGYTF
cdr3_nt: TGTGCCAGCAGTGAAAGAAGCGCATGGGGCTACACCTTC

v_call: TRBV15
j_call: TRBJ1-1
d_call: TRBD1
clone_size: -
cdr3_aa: CATSGNRGIGTEAFF
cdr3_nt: TGTGCCACCAGCGGTAACAGGGGAATAGGGACTGAAGCTTTCTTT

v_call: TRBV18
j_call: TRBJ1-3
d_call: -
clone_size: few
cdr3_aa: CASSPPYSSGNTIYF
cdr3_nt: TGTGCCAGCTCACCACCGTACAGCTCTGGAAACACCATATATTTT

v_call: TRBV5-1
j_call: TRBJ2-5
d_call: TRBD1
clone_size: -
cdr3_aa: CASSFPGPGGETQYF
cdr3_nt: TGCGCCAGCAGCTTCCCGGGACCAGGGGGAGAGACCCAGTACTTC

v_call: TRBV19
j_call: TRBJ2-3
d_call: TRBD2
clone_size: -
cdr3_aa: CASSKGLAGDTDTQYF
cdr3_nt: TGTGCCAGTAGTAAGGGGTTAGCGGGGGACACAGATACGCAGTATTTT

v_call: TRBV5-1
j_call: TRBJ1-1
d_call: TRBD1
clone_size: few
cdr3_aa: CASSGGTGATEAFF
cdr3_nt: TGCGCCAGCAGCGGGGGGACAGGAGCCACTGAAGCTTTCTTT

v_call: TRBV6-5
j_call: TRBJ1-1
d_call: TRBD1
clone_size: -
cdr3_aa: CASSYSNDRVNTEAFF
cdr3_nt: TGTGCCAGCAGTTACTCGAATGACAGGGTAAACACTGAAGCTTTCTTT

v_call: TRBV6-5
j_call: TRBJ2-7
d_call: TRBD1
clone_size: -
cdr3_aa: CASSYSGQGPLKQYF
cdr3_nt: TGTGCCAGCAGTTACTCGGGACAGGGGCCCCTCAAGCAGTACTTC

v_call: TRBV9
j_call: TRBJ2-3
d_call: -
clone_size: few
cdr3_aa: CASSPVADTQYF
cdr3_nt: TGTGCCAGCAGCCCAGTGGCAGATACGCAGTATTTT

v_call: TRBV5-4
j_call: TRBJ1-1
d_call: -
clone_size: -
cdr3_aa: CASSLWGGNTEAFF
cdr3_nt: TGTGCCAGCAGCTTGTGGGGGGGTAACACTGAAGCTTTCTTT

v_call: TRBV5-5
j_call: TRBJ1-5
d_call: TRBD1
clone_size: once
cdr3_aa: CASSSGQSNQPQHF
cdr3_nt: TGTGCCAGCAGCTCGGGACAGAGCAATCAGCCCCAGCATTTT

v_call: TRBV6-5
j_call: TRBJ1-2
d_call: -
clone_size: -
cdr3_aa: CASTRGGRGPSGYTF
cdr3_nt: TGTGCCAGCACCCGGGGGGGCAGGGGACCTTCTGGCTACACCTTC

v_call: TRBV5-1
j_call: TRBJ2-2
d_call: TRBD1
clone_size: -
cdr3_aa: CASSPGTGPNTGELFF
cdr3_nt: TGCGCCAGCAGCCCCGGGACAGGCCCTAACACCGGGGAGCTGTTTTTT

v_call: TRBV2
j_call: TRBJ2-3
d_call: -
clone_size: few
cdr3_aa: CASREGGGSDTQYF
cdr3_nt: TGTGCCAGCCGAGAGGGGGGGGGTTCAGATACGCAGTATTTT

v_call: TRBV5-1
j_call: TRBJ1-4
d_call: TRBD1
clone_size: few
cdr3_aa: CASSLGRQGRGHEKLFF
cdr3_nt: TGCGCCAGCAGCTTGGGGAGACAGGGGAGAGGGCATGAAAAACTGTTTTTT

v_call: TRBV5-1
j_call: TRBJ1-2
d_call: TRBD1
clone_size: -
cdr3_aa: CASSFDREEGYTF
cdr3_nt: TGCGCCAGCAGCTTCGACAGGGAGGAAGGCTACACCTTC

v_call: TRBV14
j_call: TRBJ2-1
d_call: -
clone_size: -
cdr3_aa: CASSQDLGGGLYNEQFF
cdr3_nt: TGTGCCAGCAGCCAAGATTTGGGGGGGGGCCTATACAATGAGCAGTTCTTC

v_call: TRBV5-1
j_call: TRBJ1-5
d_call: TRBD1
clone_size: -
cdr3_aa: CASIFHRDRGLNQPQHF
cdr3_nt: TGCGCCAGCATTTTTCACCGGGACAGGGGGCTCAATCAGCCCCAGCATTTT